The 3 T cell receptor beta chains given below trace back to one sample, sequenced in a study of shared clonotypes between healthy human individuals. Some clones are missing from TCRdb's copy, which holds only in-frame ones; the method was immunoSEQ multiplex PCR. The sample shows some 490,000 clones, around 80% of them seen only once. Sample: PBMCs. These receptors originate from a woman aged 40 to 50 in good health. Some clones in this sample may be carry-over from other donors' samples.

The V and J genes are TRBV6-5 and TRBJ1-5; 8 bases match TRBD1. Germline CDR1 MNHEY, CDR2 SVGAGI. Germline trimming cut 2 bases from V and 7 bases from J; bases unmatched to any gene: 4. The CDR3 covers 14 residues. The CDR3 loop is CASSYGQGGQPQHF. DNA of the CDR3: TGTGCCAGCAGTTACGGACAGGGCGGGCAGCCCCAGCATTTT.

This rearrangement joins TRBV11-2 to TRBJ2-7; possibly TRBD2 for D (7 bases). Germline V lookup: CDR1 SGHAT, CDR2 FQNNGV. V was pared by 4 bases and J by 4 bases, with 23 bases between. This CDR3 has 17 residues. The CDR3 sequence: CASSYAGDWDYPYEQYF. DNA for the CDR3: TGTGCCAGCAGCTACGCAGGGGACTGGGACTACCCGTACGAGCAGTACTTC.

With regard to this clone: The likely explanation is a read error, given a far larger clone one base away. The chain employs TRBV6-4 and TRBJ1-2; the match to TRBD1 covers 7 bases. The CDR3 runs to 14 residues. CDR1 is MRHNA, CDR2 SNTAGT, per germline. The DNA for the CDR3 is TGTGCCAGCAGTCGGGACAGAAGTAACTATGACTACACCTTC. This translates into CASSRDRSNYDYTF.